Below, 16 T cell receptor beta chains from the same sample are listed, as sequenced in a study of response to subunit inactivated influenza vaccine. In TCRdb, the RT-PCR reads were re-called with MiXCR into one record per CDR3 protein. The sample includes about 800,000 distinct CDR3 sequences, around 21% seen only once; the top ten take more than 8.5%. The sample was PBMCs from blood, taken 5 days after vaccination. The source of these receptors is a man in his fifties who received an inactivated influenza vaccine.

This clonotype was found a few times. The chain uses TRBV13 and TRBJ2-5, with D possibly TRBD1 on 6 matching bases. The germline V gene has CDR1 PRHDT and CDR2 FYEKMQ (reference sequence). V lost 6 bases, J lost 0 bases, and 17 bases lay in between. The CDR3 consists of 16 residues. As DNA, the CDR3 is TGTGCCAGCAGAACAACAGGGTCCCGGTACCAAGAGACCCAGTACTTC. It yields the protein CASRTTGSRYQETQYF.

V usage is TRBV5-1 and J usage is TRBJ2-7, with no clear D. The germline V gene has CDR1 SGHRS and CDR2 YFSETQ. The CDR3 is 14 residues long. V was shortened by 1 base and J by 2 bases, with 10 bases between the two germline ends. The CDR3 bases are TGCGCCAGCAGCTTGTGGGGTACCACCTACGAGCAGTACTTC. Translation: CASSLWGTTYEQYF.

This clonotype was seen a handful of times. A clone one base away is much larger, so this may be a read error. The genes are TRBV6-4 and TRBJ2-7; D is perhaps TRBD1 (6 bases). Trimming left V 5 bases short and J 1 base short, with 9 bases between. The CDR3 contains 13 residues. In germline, CDR1 is MRHNA, CDR2 SNTAGT. This CDR3 reads CASSKDRSYEQYF. The CDR3 coding sequence is TGTGCCAGCAGTAAAGACAGGTCCTACGAGCAGTACTTC.

The chain uses TRBV5-1 and TRBJ2-2, with 9 bases lining up with TRBD1. CDR3 length: 15 residues. CDR1 is SGHRS, CDR2 YFSETQ, per germline. V lost 2 bases to trimming and J lost 6 bases; unmatched junction nucleotides: 5. The CDR3 nucleotides read TGCGCCAGCAGCTTACCTGGACAGGGGCCCGGGGAGCTGTTTTTT. It yields the protein CASSLPGQGPGELFF.

The chain employs TRBV11-2 and TRBJ2-3; 7 nucleotides line up with TRBD2. V lost 4 bases, J lost 0 bases, and 13 bases stayed unmatched. Germline CDR1 and CDR2: SGHAT and FQNNGV. The CDR3 runs 18 residues. The CDR3 loop reads CASSSIREEEGSTDTQYF. As DNA, the CDR3 is TGTGCCAGCAGCTCGATTCGGGAGGAGGAAGGGAGCACAGATACGCAGTATTTT.

The chain joins TRBV5-5 to TRBJ2-6; D call uncertain. Trimming took 2 bases from V and 0 from J, leaving 9 bases between them. Per germline, CDR1 SGHKS and CDR2 YYEKEE (reference sequence). This CDR3 region has 16 residues. CDR3 coding DNA: TGTGCCAGCAGCTTTCACGTTACCTCTGGGGCCAACGTCCTGACTTTC. Protein: CASSFHVTSGANVLTF.

This clonotype has only a few counts. This chain uses TRBV30 with TRBJ1-6; possibly TRBD1 for D (5 bases). The germline gives CDR1 GTSNPN, CDR2 SVGIG (reference sequence). Trimming left V 0 bases short and J 14 bases short, with 14 bases between. The CDR3 is 13 residues long. The DNA of the CDR3 is TGTGCCTGGAGTGTTGGGGACCTCGCAGCCCTCCACTTT. As protein: CAWSVGDLAALHF.

Notes on this clonotype: Given a much more abundant clone one base away, this may be a read error. V usage is TRBV6-5 and J usage is TRBJ2-7, with 7 bases identical to TRBD1. The length of the CDR3 is 15 residues. The germline gives CDR1 MNHEY, CDR2 SVGAGI. V gave up 2 bases and J gave up 0 bases; unmatched junction bases: 4. CDR3 in DNA: TGTGCCAGCAGTTACGCGGCAGGGGGCTCCTACGAGCAGTACTTC. Translated, it gives CASSYAAGGSYEQYF.

The chain is built from TRBV28 and TRBJ2-2, with D possibly being TRBD1 (7 bases). The CDR3 runs to 15 residues. Per germline, CDR1 MDHEN and CDR2 SYDVKM. Trimming took off 5 bases at V and 3 bases at J, with 13 bases between the two ends. This chain's CDR3 is CASSPRGTDTGELFF. CDR3 nucleotide sequence: TGTGCCAGCAGTCCCCGGGGGACAGACACCGGGGAGCTGTTTTTT.

This clonotype has just a few counts. The chain recombines TRBV5-4 with TRBJ2-5; no clear D gene. CDR3 length equals 12 residues. V was cut by 4 bases and J by 1 base, with 5 bases left in between. Per the germline V gene, CDR1 is SGHNT and CDR2 is YYREEE (reference sequence). CDR3 residues: CASSRPQETQYF. The CDR3 nucleotides read TGTGCCAGCAGCCGACCCCAAGAGACCCAGTACTTC.

This chain links TRBV7-2 with TRBJ1-2; the match to TRBD1 covers 8 bases. The ends lost 7 bases at V and 7 bases at J; junction bases unmatched: 11. The CDR3 runs to 14 residues. The germline V gene has CDR1 SGHTA and CDR2 FQGNSA. CDR3 nucleotide sequence: TGTGCCAGCAACCAGGACAGGGTACTTGTTGGCTACACCTTC. This gives the protein CASNQDRVLVGYTF.

This clonotype was seen only a few times. This chain connects TRBV20-1 to TRBJ1-1, with D hard to call. The V end lost 3 bases, the J end lost 0 bases, and 8 bases lay between the germline ends. The CDR3 totals 13 residues. Germline V CDR1 and CDR2: DFQATT, SNEGSKA (reference sequence). The CDR3 region has the DNA TGCAGTGCTAGCTTCCAAATGAACACTGAAGCTTTCTTT. Amino acid sequence: CSASFQMNTEAFF.

The chain uses TRBV6-1 and TRBJ1-4, with D possibly being TRBD1 (5 bases). The V gene's germline CDR1 is MNHNS and CDR2 SASEGT. Trimming removed 2 bases from V and 5 bases from J, with 15 bases in between. The CDR3 spans 16 residues. CDR3 loop: CASSEHPPGANEKLFF. CDR3 bases: TGTGCCAGCAGTGAACATCCACCCGGGGCAAATGAAAAACTGTTTTTT.

The V gene is TRBV6-1, the J gene TRBJ2-3; a weak D match, TRBD2 (7 bases). V was pared by 8 bases and J by 0 bases, with 15 bases between. Germline CDR1 reads MNHNS; CDR2 reads SASEGT. This CDR3 contains 15 residues. The DNA for the CDR3 is TGTGCCAGCGGGGAGGGGGGCGGTAGCACAGATACGCAGTATTTT. Translation gives CASGEGGGSTDTQYF.

This clonotype was seen repeatedly, ten times or more. The chain links TRBV2 to TRBJ2-1; 8 bases agree with TRBD2. Germline CDR1 and CDR2: SNHLY and FYNNEI. This CDR3 region has 13 residues. The trim removed 4 bases at V and 8 bases at J, leaving 4 bases unmatched. The CDR3 DNA follows: TGTGCCAGCAGTGTGCGGGGGGCCGATGAGCAGTTCTTC. This translates into CASSVRGADEQFF.

This clonotype was counted between two and nine times. The chain employs TRBV9 and TRBJ2-1, with TRBD1 matching 7 bases. The CDR3 sequence is 15 residues long. With 5 bases clipped from V and 4 bases from J, the junction kept 9 bases outside the gene matches. The germline V gene encodes CDR1 SGDLS and CDR2 YYNGEE. The CDR3: CASSMKDRIYNEQFF. CDR3 coding DNA: TGTGCCAGCAGTATGAAGGACAGGATATACAATGAGCAGTTCTTC.